What follows is one T cell receptor (beta chain) and its context. Its antigen has not been determined. No much larger clone exists at a distance of one base, and base qualities are not known. Using the deep immunoSEQ assay, TCR CDR3 regions were amplified from genomic DNA by multiplex PCR. Genomic DNA extracted from each cell subset was distributed evenly over all wells of several immunoSEQ 96-well plates, and each plate served as one replicate. For sorted subsets, each replicate PCR was loaded with approximately 0.2 ug genomic DNA, equivalent to 30,000 or so T cell genomes. The purified libraries were quantified using a Qubit 3.0 fluorometer, sized with a Bioanalyzer 2100, and then quantified again using the KAPA Library Quantification kit. A separate single-read 150-cycle Illumina NextSeq 550 flow cell was used to sequence each immunoSEQ 96-well plate. Concerning the study's data processing: Because the immunoSEQ output held only junctional sequences and lacked quality scores, the filtering could not match the filtering applied to full-length reads. To assign V/J genes and CDR3, sequences were annotated against IMGT germline references using PyIR, a Python wrapper for IgBLAST v1.9. Reads were filtered out if the reads had weak V/J assignments (E-value above 1e-6), no CDR3, stop codons, out-of-frame junctions, or ambiguous translated residues. V3J clonotypes were defined by identical inferred V gene, J gene, and CDR3 amino acid sequence. Percentage overlap between repertoires was calculated by dividing the number of shared unique clonotypes by the size of the smaller repertoire. Three approaches were used to assess repertoire richness: RTK rarefaction, the Chao1 estimator, and Recon v2.1 estimates of unobserved clonotypes. Generation probabilities were computed with OLGA for all TCRbeta clonotypes obtained by the gDNA method from a handful of donors. Drawn from immuneACCESS, this table holds only the in-frame rearrangements with V and J called that TCRdb kept. Clones are partly lost; checked studies trace under half to an unresolved V gene and leave the rest unexplained. The V and J calls and clone size are taken from that table; D and trimming were inferred from the DNA. The sample has millions of clones on record, roughly 93% of them singletons. The ten largest make up 0.35% to 0.5% of the sample.

This record comes from a study of shared clonotypes between healthy human individuals (TCRdb year 2020). With regard to the full study: A few men and two women, aged 18 to 49 years, made up the cohort. For each donor, three plates each were used for CD4 naive and CD4 memory, two plates were used for CD8 naive, and one plate was used for CD8 memory. To estimate repertoire size and how much clonotypes are shared between individuals, the study performed deep sequencing of blood TCR repertoires from 4 to 6 healthy adults. To increase sequencing depth and limit assay-specific biases, different laboratories used diverse techniques to prepare libraries and sequence TCR repertoires. Leukapheresis yielded between about 0.85 and 10 billion PBMCs per donor. Overall study results and their limits: When a handful of donors were compared, the shared fraction of clonotypes was roughly 4.8% for naive CD4, roughly 3.4% for naive CD8, roughly 2.5% for memory CD4, and roughly 0.43% for memory CD8. Compared with non-shared clonotypes, clonotypes shared by all four sorted-subset donors had higher generation probabilities. Naive subsets generally had larger estimated clonotype richness than memory subsets did. Because the study included a small number of donors, the genetic and exposure-history diversity represented was limited. Sampling was limited to blood, and TCR repertoires in tissue likely differ from TCR repertoires in blood. Rarefaction of sorted-subset datasets indicated incomplete sequencing despite the large sequencing depth. Pairwise subsampling indicated that sequencing depth was expected to affect the degree of clonotype sharing among donors.

Between the V and J ends, shortened by 4 bases and 5 bases respectively, the junction contains 22 bases. Measured from the cysteine to the phenylalanine, the CDR3 is 17 residues long. This entry keeps only the CDR3 DNA: 51 bases, framed from base 1. CDR1 and CDR2 are drawn from the germline V gene: SGHTS, YDEGEE. The donors were healthy, HIV-negative adults with no recently reported acute infections or vaccinations. All donors were Caucasian adults living in Nashville, Tennessee, USA. CD4+ T cells were enriched by magnetic negative selection, after which naive cells were positively selected on CD45RA and the negative fraction was taken as the memory subset. Blood was collected by leukapheresis, and PBMCs were isolated by Ficoll-Histopaque density gradient centrifugation and then cryopreserved in liquid nitrogen vapor phase. Purity and quantity of every magnetically sorted T cell population were checked by analytical flow cytometry. Genomic DNA was isolated from every sorted fraction and measured by UV absorbance on a Nanodrop 2000c.

The material sequenced was naive CD4+ T cells from PBMCs. The cell subset or site label, read with the paper, signifies: CD45RA+ positively selected. This receptor chain uses TRBV5-8 and TRBJ1-5; no D gene can be assigned with confidence. The TCR originated in a man aged 18 to 29 in good health. Some clones in this sample may be carry-over from other donors' samples. The nucleotide sequence is given as TGTGCCAGCAGCCTTTTCCGCACGAGCAGTGAAGATCAGCCCCAGCATTTT. Protein translation: CASSLFRTSSEDQPQHF.